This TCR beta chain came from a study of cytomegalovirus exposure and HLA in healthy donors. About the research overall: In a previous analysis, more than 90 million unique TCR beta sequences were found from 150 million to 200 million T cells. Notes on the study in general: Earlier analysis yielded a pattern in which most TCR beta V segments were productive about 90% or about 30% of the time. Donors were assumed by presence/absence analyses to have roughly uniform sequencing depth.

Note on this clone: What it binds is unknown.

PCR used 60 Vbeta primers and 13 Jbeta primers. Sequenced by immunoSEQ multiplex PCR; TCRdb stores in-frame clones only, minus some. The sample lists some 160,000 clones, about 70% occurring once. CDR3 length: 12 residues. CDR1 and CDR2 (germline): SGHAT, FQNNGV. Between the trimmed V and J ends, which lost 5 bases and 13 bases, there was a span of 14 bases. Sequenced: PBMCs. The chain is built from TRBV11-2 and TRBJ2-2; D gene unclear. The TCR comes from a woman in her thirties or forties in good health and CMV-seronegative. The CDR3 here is CASSPTRSVLFF. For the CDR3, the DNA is TGTGCCAGCAGCCCGACCCGGAGTGTGCTGTTTTTT.